Presented here are 29 T cell receptor beta chains from one specimen sequenced in a study of shared clonotypes between healthy human individuals. Repertoires were generated with immunoSEQ multiplex PCR, while TCRdb's copy carries only in-frame clones and drops some. The top ten clones hold roughly 1.4% of a sample with 850,000 to 1,200,000 clones, around 74% of them seen once. The sequenced sample consisted of memory CD4+ T cells sorted from blood. Sample subset: CD45RA-negative fraction. Receptors originate from a man in his late teens or twenties in good health.

This chain links TRBV7-3 with TRBJ2-2, with no clear D. The CDR3 has 15 residues. V was cut by 2 bases and J by 7 bases, with 14 bases left in between. Germline CDR1 reads SGHTA; CDR2 reads FQGTGA. CDR3: CASSLAPNRGGELFF. CDR3 nucleotides: TGTGCCAGCAGCTTAGCTCCAAACCGTGGCGGGGAGCTGTTTTTT.

This chain links TRBV4-3 with TRBJ1-4; no firm D call. Germline V CDR1 and CDR2: LGHNA, YSLEER. CDR3 length: 13 residues. V was cut by 1 base and J by 8 bases, with 8 bases left in between. CDR3 coding DNA: TGCGCCAGCAGCCAAGGATTCAACGAAAAACTGTTTTTT. Protein sequence: CASSQGFNEKLFF.

This clone has a single count. This chain uses TRBV7-9 with TRBJ2-7; 9 positions agree with TRBD2. CDR3 length: 15 residues. V trimming: 1 base; J trimming: 4 bases; junction bases outside the gene matches: 5. CDR1 and CDR2 from the germline V gene are SEHNR and FQNEAQ (reference sequence). CDR3 DNA: TGTGCCAGCAGCTTAGAGCTAGCGGGATCGTACGAGCAGTACTTC. Translating gives CASSLELAGSYEQYF. The variable domain in full, completed from reference TRBV7-9 and TRBJ2-7, reads DTGVSQNPRHKITKRGQNVTFRCDPISEHNRLYWYRQTLGQGPEFLTYFQNEAQLEKSRLLSDRFSAERPKGSFSTLEIQRTEQGDSAMYLCASSLELAGSYEQYFGPGTRLTVT.

The gene calls are TRBV9 and TRBJ2-3, with 8 bases that match TRBD2. V was clipped by 2 bases and J by 0 bases; unmatched bases: 5. Germline CDR1 is SGDLS and CDR2 is YYNGEE. This CDR3 region has 16 residues. CDR3 coding DNA: TGTGCCAGCAGCGTTTCGGCTAGCGGGAGCACAGATACGCAGTATTTT. As protein: CASSVSASGSTDTQYF. The full variable domain, rest sourced from reference TRBV9 and TRBJ2-3, is DSGVTQTPKHLITATGQRVTLRCSPRSGDLSVYWYQQSLDQGLQFLIQYYNGEERAKGNILERFSAQQFPDLHSELNLSSLELGDSALYFCASSVSASGSTDTQYFGPGTRLTVL.

This clone was observed at least ten times. One end of the junction varies from germline; a read error may be responsible. The chain links TRBV5-1 to TRBJ2-5, with TRBD2 identical over 8 bases. CDR1 SGHRS and CDR2 YFSETQ come from the germline V gene. The CDR3 is 16 amino acids. The CDR3 DNA reads as TGCGCCAGCGGCTTGTCGACTAGCGTGGCGGCAGAGACCCAGTACTTC. Amino acid sequence: CASGLSTSVAAETQYF.

The chain links TRBV2 to TRBJ1-4, with TRBD1 matching over 7 bases. The CDR3 runs 18 residues. Trimming removed 1 base from V and 3 bases from J; junction bases left unmatched: 11. Germline loops: CDR1 SNHLY, CDR2 FYNNEI. CDR3 region: CASSEGGWSGTANEKLFF. The CDR3 DNA sequence: TGTGCCAGCAGTGAAGGTGGTTGGTCAGGGACAGCTAATGAAAAACTGTTTTTT.

The chain is built from TRBV19 and TRBJ1-2, with 11 bases that match TRBD1. This CDR3 comprises 15 residues. The V and J ends lost 5 bases and 7 bases, in that order; junction bases with no gene match: 9. The germline V gene has CDR1 LNHDA and CDR2 SQIVND (reference sequence). Here the CDR3 reads CASSVPGQGVFGYTF. The CDR3 DNA follows: TGTGCCAGTAGTGTGCCGGGACAGGGGGTTTTTGGCTACACCTTC.

This clone showed up just a few times. The chain links TRBV6-6 to TRBJ1-5; D remains unclear. Trimming left V 5 bases short and J 6 bases short, with 8 bases between. The CDR3 totals 12 residues. The germline V gene encodes CDR1 MNHNY and CDR2 SVGAGI (reference sequence). The chain's CDR3 is CASSTGPQPQHF. CDR3 DNA sequence: TGTGCCAGCAGTACCGGGCCTCAGCCCCAGCATTTT.

This chain links TRBV21-1 with TRBJ2-5; TRBD1 was called by the table and not checked on the DNA. TRBV21-1 counts as a pseudogene. This CDR3 is built from 18 residues. CDR3 in amino acids: CASSKAGAGPRVQETQYF. The CDR3 bases are TGTGCCAGCAGCAAAGCGGGGGCAGGGCCCAGGGTTCAAGAGACCCAGTACTTC.

Of note for this clone: Other DNA sequences in this specimen translate into the identical CDR3. This chain connects TRBV18 to TRBJ2-7; TRBD1 is a possible D gene (6 bases). The germline V gene encodes CDR1 KGHSH and CDR2 LQKENI. Deletions cut 3 bases from V and 0 bases from J, with 9 bases between. The CDR3 totals 14 residues. In DNA, the CDR3 is TGTGCCAGCTCACCCAGACAGGACTCCTACGAGCAGTACTTC. Its translation is CASSPRQDSYEQYF.

The chain has TRBV28 and TRBJ1-5; TRBD1 matches 9 bases. The ends lost 5 bases at V and 5 bases at J; junction bases unmatched: 7. Germline assignment: CDR1 MDHEN and CDR2 SYDVKM. The CDR3 consists of 15 residues. CDR3 amino acids: CASSVRDRVYQPQHF. In DNA form, the CDR3 reads TGTGCCAGCAGTGTGCGGGACAGGGTATATCAGCCCCAGCATTTT.

The chain combines TRBV7-9 with TRBJ1-1; D gene ambiguous. This CDR3 is built from 14 residues. Trimming removed 4 bases at V and 2 bases at J, with 11 bases between. The germline gives CDR1 SEHNR, CDR2 FQNEAQ (reference sequence). The CDR3 here is CASSSREINTEAFF. For the CDR3, the DNA is TGTGCCAGCAGCTCCCGGGAGATAAACACTGAAGCTTTCTTT.

DNA of the CDR3: TGTGCCTGGAGTCTGGGGAGGGGTTCACCCCTCCACTTT. Amino acid sequence: CAWSLGRGSPLHF. The chain employs TRBV30 and TRBJ1-6, with a tentative D call TRBD1 (5 bases). The CDR3 is made up of 13 amino acids. Trimming took 2 bases from V and 9 from J, leaving 11 bases between them. Germline lookup yields CDR1 GTSNPN and CDR2 SVGIG (reference sequence).

The chain uses TRBV5-4 and TRBJ2-5; D remains unclear. The germline V and J ends were trimmed by 6 bases and 3 bases, with 15 bases remaining between them. The CDR3 spans 14 residues. Germline V gene sequence: CDR1 SGHNT, CDR2 YYREEE (reference sequence). The CDR3 DNA is TGTGCCAGCACAAAGTATAGCAGCGAAGAGACCCAGTACTTC. It codes for CASTKYSSEETQYF.

In DNA, the CDR3 is TGTGCCAGCAGCCGGGGAGAAGCGGGGGTGAATGAGCAGTTCTTC. This codes for CASSRGEAGVNEQFF. The chain uses TRBV7-3 and TRBJ2-1; TRBD2 matches at 8 bases. The J segment lost 7 bases and the V segment lost 5 bases, leaving 10 bases of the junction unmatched. Germline CDR1 reads SGHTA; CDR2 reads FQGTGA. This CDR3 region has 15 residues.

The chain combines TRBV19 with TRBJ1-1, with D possibly TRBD1 on 6 matching bases. CDR3 length: 12 residues. V lost 6 bases to trimming and J lost 10 bases, with 15 bases between them. Looked up from germline, CDR1 is LNHDA and CDR2 is SQIVND (reference sequence). CDR3 bases: TGTGCCAGTAGATTATCGGGGGGCGGAGCTTTCTTT. The encoded protein is CASRLSGGGAFF.

This sequence joins TRBV2 and TRBJ1-6, with D maybe TRBD1 (5 bases). V lost 7 bases to trimming and J lost 5 bases, with 9 bases between them. CDR3 size: 13 residues. Looked up from germline, CDR1 is SNHLY and CDR2 is FYNNEI. CDR3 amino acids: CASTGTNNSPLHF. For the CDR3, the DNA is TGTGCCAGCACTGGGACGAATAATTCACCCCTCCACTTT.

V and J are TRBV29-1 and TRBJ2-1, with D perhaps given as TRBD1 or TRBD2 (5 bases each). This CDR3 has 14 residues. Germline-derived CDR1 and CDR2 are SQVTM and ANQGSEA. The V end was cut by 8 bases, the J end by 5 bases, with 19 bases between. The CDR3 here is CSSLRGISNNEQFF. The CDR3, as DNA: TGCAGCTCCCTGAGGGGCATCTCTAACAATGAGCAGTTCTTC.

The chain combines TRBV15 with TRBJ2-7; no clear D. The germline CDR1 and CDR2 sequences are LNHNV and YYDKDF (reference sequence). This CDR3 is built from 13 residues. Trimming cost V 0 bases and J 5 bases, with 8 bases left between them. The CDR3 DNA sequence: TGTGCCACCAGCAGAGAAGCAGGCCACGAGCAGTACTTC. Encoded protein: CATSREAGHEQYF.

V is TRBV6-5 and J is TRBJ2-5; 8 bases are shared with TRBD1. The ends lost 5 bases at V and 5 bases at J; junction bases unmatched: 10. The germline CDR1 and CDR2 sequences are MNHEY and SVGAGI. The CDR3 runs 15 residues. CDR3 loop: CASSPPAWTGETQYF. The CDR3 DNA is TGTGCCAGCAGTCCCCCCGCGTGGACAGGGGAGACCCAGTACTTC.

The V call is TRBV10-3, the J call TRBJ2-2, with a possible D match to TRBD1 (6 bases). Trimming pared 7 bases from V and 3 bases from J, leaving 12 bases between. This CDR3 has 14 amino acids. CDR1 is ENHRY and CDR2 is SYGVKD in the germline V gene. Here the CDR3 reads CAIKAGDDTGELFF. CDR3 in DNA: TGTGCCATCAAAGCAGGGGACGACACCGGGGAGCTGTTTTTT.

The genes are TRBV5-1 and TRBJ2-5, with 9 positions matching TRBD2. This CDR3 comprises 16 residues. CDR1 and CDR2 from the germline V gene are SGHRS and YFSETQ. V gave up 0 bases and J gave up 1 base; unmatched junction bases: 4. The CDR3 here is CASSLGRLAAQETQYF. The DNA for the CDR3 is TGCGCCAGCAGCTTGGGAAGACTAGCGGCCCAAGAGACCCAGTACTTC.

CDR3 DNA sequence: TGTGCCAGAGGAGAAATCCAGCCCCAGCATTTT. Residues: CARGEIQPQHF. The chain links TRBV21-1 to TRBJ1-5. TRBV21-1 is an annotated pseudogene. CDR3 length equals 11 residues.

On this clone itself: One junction end disagrees with the germline gene, perhaps due to a read error. This chain uses TRBV15 with TRBJ2-3; D is unresolved. The germline CDR1 and CDR2 sequences are LNHNV and YYDKDF (reference sequence). This CDR3 is 11 amino acids long. The CDR3 here is CATSSKDTQYF. DNA for the CDR3: TGTGCCACCAGCAGCAAAGATACGCAGTATTTT.

As to this clone: Other DNA sequences in the same sample also yield this CDR3. The chain carries TRBV5-1 and TRBJ2-7; D may be TRBD1 or TRBD2 (7 bases each). The V and J ends lost 2 bases and 3 bases respectively, with 12 bases between them. The CDR3 spans 14 residues. Germline-derived CDR1 and CDR2 are SGHRS and YFSETQ. CDR3 nucleotide sequence: TGCGCCAGCAGCTTATCAGGGGGGGACTACGAGCAGTACTTC. It translates to CASSLSGGDYEQYF.

The count of this clone is one. This sequence joins TRBV2 and TRBJ2-5, with D possibly matching TRBD2 (6 bases). V was clipped by 6 bases and J by 2 bases, with 16 bases between them. Germline CDR1 reads SNHLY; CDR2 reads FYNNEI. The CDR3 length is 15 residues. CDR3 protein: CASRKEGLNQETQYF. The CDR3 nucleotides are TGTGCCAGCAGGAAGGAGGGACTGAATCAAGAGACCCAGTACTTC.

This chain connects TRBV6-1 to TRBJ2-3, with a tentative D call TRBD1 (6 bases). V gave up 8 bases and J gave up 2 bases, with 17 bases separating them. The germline V gene encodes CDR1 MNHNS and CDR2 SASEGT. CDR3 length: 15 residues. The CDR3 is CASLTRDINTDTQYF. DNA of the CDR3: TGTGCCAGCCTTACCCGGGACATAAACACAGATACGCAGTATTTT.

V is TRBV5-5 and J is TRBJ2-5; D tentatively reads TRBD1 or TRBD2 (5 bases each). V was cut by 0 bases and J by 3 bases, with 6 bases left in between. The germline V gene encodes CDR1 SGHKS and CDR2 YYEKEE (reference sequence). The CDR3 covers 13 residues. The CDR3 DNA reads as TGTGCCAGCAGCTTGGGGGACGAAGAGACCCAGTACTTC. Residues: CASSLGDEETQYF. The complete variable domain, with remaining parts taken from reference TRBV5-5 and TRBJ2-5, reads DAGVTQSPTHLIKTRGQQVTLRCSPISGHKSVSWYQQVLGQGPQFIFQYYEKEERGRGNFPDRFSARQFPNYSSELNVNALLLGDSALYLCASSLGDEETQYFGPGTRLLVL.

This chain joins TRBV30 and TRBJ1-6, with D maybe TRBD1 (5 bases). V lost 1 base and J lost 3, with 10 bases in between. The germline CDR1 and CDR2 sequences are GTSNPN and SVGIG (reference sequence). The CDR3 extends over 15 amino acids. The CDR3 DNA reads as TGTGCCTGGAGTGGAGGGGTTTTCTATAATTCACCCCTCCACTTT. This translates into CAWSGGVFYNSPLHF.